These 4 T cell receptor beta chains originate from one sample sequenced in a study of CD8+CD57+ T cells in acquired aplastic anemia. The sequenced patients had an expansion of CD8+CD57+ cells seen by flow cytometry. Genomic DNA served as template for TCR beta VDJ and CDR3 profiling. TCRdb re-derived calls from the reads in MiXCR, one entry per CDR3 protein. The data show about 160,000 distinct CDR3 sequences, about 50% seen once. Sample: sorted CD4+, CD8+, or CD8+CD57+ T cells (not recorded which) from PBMCs. Receptors were obtained from a human donor with aplastic anemia.

This chain connects TRBV15 to TRBJ1-1; unclear D gene. The length of the CDR3 is 15 residues. With 0 bases removed from V and 12 bases from J, the gap between germline ends came to 20 bases. The germline V gene encodes CDR1 LNHNV and CDR2 YYDKDF (reference sequence). CDR3: CATSRDHTPGRGTFF. CDR3 nucleotide sequence: TGTGCCACCAGCAGAGACCACACACCGGGCCGAGGAACTTTCTTT.

V and J are TRBV9 and TRBJ2-1; D unresolved. The CDR3 totals 13 residues. The V gene lost 3 bases and the J gene lost 3 bases, with 7 bases spanning the gap. CDR1 is SGDLS, CDR2 YYNGEE, per germline. The CDR3: CASSAGDYNEQFF. The CDR3 nucleotides are TGTGCCAGCAGCGCAGGTGACTACAATGAGCAGTTCTTC.

This clonotype was seen many times. The chain joins TRBV20-1 to TRBJ2-7; 9 bases fit TRBD2. With 3 bases clipped from V and 3 bases from J, the junction kept 6 bases outside the gene matches. This CDR3 contains 14 residues. The germline V gene encodes CDR1 DFQATT and CDR2 SNEGSKA (reference sequence). The DNA for the CDR3 is TGCAGTGCTAGTATGGTAGCGGGAGTCTACGAGCAGTACTTC. The encoded protein is CSASMVAGVYEQYF.

This clonotype came up once. J is TRBJ1-2 and V is TRBV2; possible D gene TRBD1, 5 bases. The germline V and J ends were trimmed by 7 bases and 5 bases, with 11 bases remaining between them. This CDR3 is 12 amino acids long. The germline V gene has CDR1 SNHLY and CDR2 FYNNEI. CDR3: CASTTAMYGYTF. The CDR3 DNA follows: TGTGCCAGCACGACAGCGATGTATGGCTACACCTTC.